The sequence of this T cell receptor (beta chain) was determined in a study of OX40 agonist ivuxolimab in advanced cancers. About the study: Partial responses, seen in three patients, involved one hepatocellular carcinoma and two cutaneous melanomas. Study-level findings and limits: Averaged across samples, CD8+ T cells carried more expanded clones than CD4+ did. By week 6 at 0.1 to 3.0 mg/kg, blood CD4+ and CD8+ T cells had expanded clonally. In the expanded peripheral T cells, antigen specificity was never determined.

Remarks on this clone: Antigen unknown.

Germline V gene lookup returns CDR1 SEHNR and CDR2 FQNEAQ (reference sequence). This CDR3 spans 14 amino acids. Trimming stripped 5 bases from V and 4 bases from J, with 14 bases between. Data came from immunoSEQ multiplex PCR; TCRdb stores just in-frame clones and leaves some out. The data contain about 10,000 clones, roughly 90% of them seen just once; the ten biggest clones take up around 13%. Source: CD4+ or CD8+ T cells sorted from blood, taken in a trial of the OX40 agonist ivuxolimab. This sequence originates from an adult with an advanced solid tumor such as melanoma, head and neck, liver or kidney cancer. This chain uses TRBV7-9 with TRBJ1-2; D call uncertain. As DNA, the CDR3 is TGTGCCAGCAGCCCCCTATGGACCGGCTATGGCTACACCTTC. Translation gives CASSPLWTGYGYTF.